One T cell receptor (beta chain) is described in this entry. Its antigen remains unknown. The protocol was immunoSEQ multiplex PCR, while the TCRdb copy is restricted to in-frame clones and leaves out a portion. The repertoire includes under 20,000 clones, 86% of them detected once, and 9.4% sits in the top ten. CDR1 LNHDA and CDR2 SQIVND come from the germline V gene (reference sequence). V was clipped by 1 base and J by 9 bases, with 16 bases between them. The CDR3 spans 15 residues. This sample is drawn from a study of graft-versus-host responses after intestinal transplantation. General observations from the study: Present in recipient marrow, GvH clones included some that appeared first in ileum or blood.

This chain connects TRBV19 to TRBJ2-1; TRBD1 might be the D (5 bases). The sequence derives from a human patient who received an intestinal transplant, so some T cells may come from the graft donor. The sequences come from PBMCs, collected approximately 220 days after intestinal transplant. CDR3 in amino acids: CASSIAQGLHFEQFF. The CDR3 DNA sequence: TGTGCCAGTAGTATAGCGCAGGGCCTCCACTTTGAGCAGTTCTTC.